The source of this T cell receptor beta chain is a study of T cell responses to AZD1222 COVID-19 vaccine. Across the whole study: Samples with a second dose at about 4 or about 12 weeks were pooled together. Notes on the study in general: Breadth and depth of Spike-specific TCRs rose after two AZD1222 doses. Reportedly, nearly half of unique spike TCRs recognized epitopes outside B.1.351/B.1.1.7 mutations.

Sequencing was performed with immunoSEQ multiplex PCR; in TCRdb, only in-frame clones are kept and a portion is missing. Of roughly 150,000 clones in the sample, 70% to 90% were seen once. Worth noting for this clone: The antigen is undetermined.

V lost 4 bases and J lost 12; bases outside the gene matches: 12. The CDR3 covers 13 residues. From germline, CDR1 is GTSNPN and CDR2 SVGIG (reference sequence). Sequenced here: peripheral blood, sampled on day 0 of AZD1222 vaccination. The V call is TRBV30, the J call TRBJ2-1; the match to TRBD1 covers 7 bases. The source is an adult in good health. CDR3 sequence reads: CAWTWTGLGAQFF. The CDR3 nucleotides are TGTGCCTGGACGTGGACAGGTTTAGGTGCGCAGTTCTTC.